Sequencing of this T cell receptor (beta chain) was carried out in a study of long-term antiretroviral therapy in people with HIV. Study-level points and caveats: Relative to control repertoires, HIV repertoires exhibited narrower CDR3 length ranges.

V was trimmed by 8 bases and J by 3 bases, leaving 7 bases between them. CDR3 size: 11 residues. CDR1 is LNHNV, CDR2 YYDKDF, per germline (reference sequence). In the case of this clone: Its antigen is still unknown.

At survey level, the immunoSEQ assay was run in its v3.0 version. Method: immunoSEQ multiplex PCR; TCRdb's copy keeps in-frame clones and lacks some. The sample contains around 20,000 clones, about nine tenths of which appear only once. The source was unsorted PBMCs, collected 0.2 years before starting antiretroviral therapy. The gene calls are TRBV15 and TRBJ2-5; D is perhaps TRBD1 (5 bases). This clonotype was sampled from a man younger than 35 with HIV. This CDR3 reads CATQGEETQYF. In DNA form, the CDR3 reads TGTGCCACCCAAGGGGAAGAGACCCAGTACTTC. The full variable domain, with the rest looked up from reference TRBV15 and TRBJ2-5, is DAMVIQNPRYQVTQFGKPVTLSCSQTLNHNVMYWYQQKSSQAPKLLFHYYDKDFNNEADTPDNFQSRRPNTSFCFLDIRSPGLGDTAMYLCATQGEETQYFGPGTRLLVL.